This is a list of T cell receptor beta chains from one sample in a study of blood T cells in healthy people across ages. Using its own MiXCR run on the 5' RACE reads, TCRdb lists one record per CDR3 protein. The table includes roughly 1.5 million distinct CDR3 sequences, approximately 39% detected once. Input material: blood. These receptors came from a woman aged 18-30 years in good health. Both conserved end residues are part of each CDR3. Fields, in order: J gene, clone size, D gene, V gene, CDR3 protein, CDR3 DNA. The D gene is left open where the match is weak. Size tells how often a clone was seen (once, few, many) or the class of an expanded clone, and some rows leave it out.

j_gene: TRBJ2-1
abundance: -
d_gene: -
v_gene: TRBV4-3
CDR3aa: CASRPTGTRIHEQFF
CDR3nt: TGCGCCAGCAGACCCACCGGGACCCGGATCCATGAGCAGTTCTTC

j_gene: TRBJ2-1
abundance: few
d_gene: TRBD2
v_gene: TRBV5-1
CDR3aa: CASSSTSGGGSSYNEQFF
CDR3nt: TGCGCCAGCAGCTCGACTAGCGGGGGAGGGTCGAGCTACAATGAGCAGTTCTTC

j_gene: TRBJ2-1
abundance: few
d_gene: TRBD2
v_gene: TRBV29-1
CDR3aa: CSVETSGRRDEQFF
CDR3nt: TGCAGCGTTGAAACTAGCGGGAGGAGGGATGAGCAGTTCTTC

j_gene: TRBJ2-1
abundance: many
d_gene: -
v_gene: TRBV27
CDR3aa: CASSLTLSSYNEQFF
CDR3nt: TGTGCCAGCAGTCTCACACTGAGCTCCTACAATGAGCAGTTCTTC

j_gene: TRBJ1-4
abundance: few
d_gene: -
v_gene: TRBV25-1
CDR3aa: CASSDRRATNEKLFF
CDR3nt: TGTGCCAGCAGTGACAGAAGAGCAACTAATGAAAAACTGTTTTTT

j_gene: TRBJ2-3
abundance: -
d_gene: -
v_gene: TRBV3-1
CDR3aa: CASGGASGTDTQYF
CDR3nt: TGTGCCAGCGGCGGGGCTAGCGGCACAGATACGCAGTATTTT

j_gene: TRBJ2-1
abundance: once
d_gene: TRBD2
v_gene: TRBV3-1
CDR3aa: CASSQKTSGVFNEQFF
CDR3nt: TGTGCCAGCAGCCAAAAGACTAGCGGGGTCTTTAATGAGCAGTTCTTC

j_gene: TRBJ2-7
abundance: few
d_gene: TRBD2
v_gene: TRBV11-3
CDR3aa: CASALAGVVNEQYF
CDR3nt: TGTGCCAGCGCCCTAGCGGGAGTGGTCAATGAGCAGTACTTC

j_gene: TRBJ2-7
abundance: few
d_gene: TRBD1
v_gene: TRBV28
CDR3aa: CASKRQGWSYEQYF
CDR3nt: TGTGCCAGCAAAAGACAGGGGTGGTCCTACGAGCAGTACTTC

j_gene: TRBJ2-1
abundance: many
d_gene: -
v_gene: TRBV28
CDR3aa: CASSLRGSGFDEQFF
CDR3nt: TGTGCCAGCAGTTTAAGGGGGAGTGGGTTCGATGAGCAGTTCTTC

j_gene: TRBJ1-4
abundance: -
d_gene: TRBD1
v_gene: TRBV27
CDR3aa: CASRRTGGGEKLFF
CDR3nt: TGTGCCAGCAGGCGGACAGGGGGCGGTGAAAAACTGTTTTTT

j_gene: TRBJ2-7
abundance: few
d_gene: -
v_gene: TRBV5-1
CDR3aa: CASSLEASIYEQYF
CDR3nt: TGCGCCAGCAGCTTGGAGGCTAGCATCTACGAGCAGTACTTC

j_gene: TRBJ1-2
abundance: few
d_gene: -
v_gene: TRBV27
CDR3aa: CAVRANYGYTF
CDR3nt: TGTGCCGTCCGGGCTAACTATGGCTACACCTTC

j_gene: TRBJ1-5
abundance: many
d_gene: -
v_gene: TRBV29-1
CDR3aa: CSVALSNQPQHF
CDR3nt: TGCAGCGTTGCTCTGAGCAATCAGCCCCAGCATTTT

j_gene: TRBJ1-2
abundance: once
d_gene: -
v_gene: TRBV2
CDR3aa: CASRGLNPGAAYGYTF
CDR3nt: TGTGCCAGCAGGGGATTGAACCCGGGGGCAGCCTATGGCTACACCTTC

j_gene: TRBJ1-2
abundance: few
d_gene: -
v_gene: TRBV7-9
CDR3aa: CASSFGASDGYTF
CDR3nt: TGTGCCAGCAGCTTCGGGGCCAGCGATGGCTACACCTTC

j_gene: TRBJ2-6
abundance: -
d_gene: -
v_gene: TRBV15
CDR3aa: CATSRVLVASGRFVSGANVLTF
CDR3nt: TGTGCCACCAGCAGAGTTCTCGTTGCTTCAGGCCGTTTTGTCTCTGGGGCCAACGTCCTGACTTTC

j_gene: TRBJ2-1
abundance: many
d_gene: TRBD2
v_gene: TRBV2
CDR3aa: CASSFPGLAGATYFDEQFF
CDR3nt: TGTGCCAGCAGCTTCCCGGGACTAGCGGGAGCAACCTACTTTGATGAGCAGTTCTTC

j_gene: TRBJ1-5
abundance: -
d_gene: TRBD1
v_gene: TRBV2
CDR3aa: CAARRPGGTNQPQHF
CDR3nt: TGTGCCGCCCGGCGTCCAGGGGGCACCAATCAGCCCCAGCATTTT

j_gene: TRBJ2-3
abundance: -
d_gene: -
v_gene: TRBV6-5
CDR3aa: CASSPGGLTDTQYF
CDR3nt: TGTGCCAGCAGTCCCGGGGGCCTCACAGATACGCAGTATTTT

j_gene: TRBJ1-3
abundance: -
d_gene: -
v_gene: TRBV5-1
CDR3aa: CASSPTSPSGNTIYF
CDR3nt: TGCGCCAGCAGCCCCACGAGTCCTTCTGGAAACACCATATATTTT

j_gene: TRBJ2-1
abundance: few
d_gene: -
v_gene: TRBV6-2/TRBV6-3
CDR3aa: CASSYPRDEHRVYNEQFF
CDR3nt: TGTGCCAGCAGTTACCCCCGGGACGAACATCGTGTCTACAATGAGCAGTTCTTC

j_gene: TRBJ2-2
abundance: -
d_gene: -
v_gene: TRBV28
CDR3aa: CASSLGGRDTGELFF
CDR3nt: TGTGCCAGCAGTTTGGGGGGGCGGGACACCGGGGAGCTGTTTTTT

j_gene: TRBJ2-7
abundance: many
d_gene: -
v_gene: TRBV15
CDR3aa: CATSRDRYEQYF
CDR3nt: TGTGCCACCAGCAGAGATAGGTACGAGCAGTACTTC

j_gene: TRBJ1-2
abundance: many
d_gene: TRBD1
v_gene: TRBV4-3
CDR3aa: CASSQDGGQGNYGYTF
CDR3nt: TGCGCCAGCAGCCAAGATGGGGGACAGGGTAACTATGGCTACACCTTC

j_gene: TRBJ1-2
abundance: -
d_gene: -
v_gene: TRBV6-2/TRBV6-3
CDR3aa: CASSDLIYGYTF
CDR3nt: TGTGCCAGCAGCGATCTGATCTATGGCTACACCTTC

j_gene: TRBJ2-5
abundance: -
d_gene: TRBD1
v_gene: TRBV6-5
CDR3aa: CASSSTGPWAHNEQYF
CDR3nt: TGTGCCAGCAGTTCGACAGGGCCATGGGCCCACAATGAGCAGTACTTC